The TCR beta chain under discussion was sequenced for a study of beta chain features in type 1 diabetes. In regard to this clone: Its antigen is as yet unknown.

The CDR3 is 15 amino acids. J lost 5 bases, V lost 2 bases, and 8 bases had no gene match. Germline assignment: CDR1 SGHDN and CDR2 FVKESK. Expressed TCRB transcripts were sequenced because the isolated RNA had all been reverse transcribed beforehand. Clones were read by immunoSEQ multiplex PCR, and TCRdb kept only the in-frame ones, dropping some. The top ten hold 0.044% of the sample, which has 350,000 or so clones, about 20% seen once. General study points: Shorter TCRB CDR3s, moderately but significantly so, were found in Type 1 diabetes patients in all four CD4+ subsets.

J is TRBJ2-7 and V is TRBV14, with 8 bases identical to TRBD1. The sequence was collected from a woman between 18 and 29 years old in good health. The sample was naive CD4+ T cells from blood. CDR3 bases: TGTGCCAGCAGCCAAACAGGACAGGGAATGGACGAGCAGTACTTC. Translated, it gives CASSQTGQGMDEQYF.